The sequence of this TCR beta chain was determined in a study of blood T cell repertoires in COVID-19. The CDR3 spans 15 residues. With 3 bases removed from V and 1 base from J, the gap between germline ends came to 10 bases. CDR1 is SGHNT and CDR2 is YENEEA in the germline V gene. TCRdb keeps only in-frame clones here, not all; method: immunoSEQ multiplex PCR. The data hold fewer than 500,000 clones, with roughly 87% observed a single time. V usage is TRBV11-3 and J usage is TRBJ1-3, with TRBD1 as a possible D gene (6 bases). This sequence was found in a woman younger than 30 with acute COVID-19. The specimen was PBMCs or T cells enriched from blood (not recorded which). CDR3 sequence reads: CASSLIGGSGNTIYF. The CDR3 coding sequence is TGTGCCAGCAGCTTGATAGGGGGTTCTGGAAACACCATATATTTT.